The rows below give T cell receptor beta chains drawn from one sample of a study of human T cells and chemical hapten exposure. TCRdb processed the RACE reads anew with MiXCR; each CDR3 protein has one entry. The sample yields around 120,000 distinct CDR3 sequences, roughly 15% seen once. The input for sequencing was whole blood, taken in connection with sensitization to the hapten diphenylcyclopropenone (DPC). Receptor source: a man between 18 and 35 years old with alopecia areata. Some clones in this sample may be carry-over from other donors' samples. The CDR3 runs from the conserved cysteine through the conserved F or W. The D gene is left open where the match is weak. Size is omitted from some rows. Given values are once, few, many or a class for expanded clones.

D gene | clone size | J gene | V gene | CDR3 protein | CDR3 DNA
TRBD1 | few | TRBJ1-2 | TRBV18 | CASSPEQGARGYTF | TGTGCCAGCTCACCTGAACAGGGGGCGCGTGGCTACACCTTC
TRBD1 | few | TRBJ2-1 | TRBV15 | CATSRPLTGERGNEQFF | TGTGCCACCAGCAGACCATTGACAGGGGAACGGGGCAATGAGCAGTTCTTC
NA | few | TRBJ1-5 | TRBV7-2 | CASSQGGGALRPQHF | TGTGCCAGCAGCCAAGGGGGAGGTGCCCTGAGGCCCCAGCATTTT
NA | NA | TRBJ1-1 | TRBV4-2 | CASSQYPGNTEAFF | TGTGCCAGCAGCCAATATCCAGGGAACACTGAAGCTTTCTTT
NA | NA | TRBJ1-6 | TRBV20-1 | CSARDPPWNDNSPLHF | TGCAGTGCTAGAGATCCCCCATGGAACGATAATTCACCCCTCCACTTT
TRBD2 | NA | TRBJ2-2 | TRBV6-1 | CASPPYGRGVNTGELFF | TGTGCCAGCCCCCCCTATGGGAGGGGCGTTAACACCGGGGAGCTGTTTTTT
NA | NA | TRBJ1-2 | TRBV7-9 | CASSLADFHGYTF | TGTGCCAGCAGCCTCGCAGACTTTCACGGCTACACCTTC
NA | many | TRBJ2-2 | TRBV3-1 | CASSQEDTGELFF | TGTGCCAGCAGCCAAGAGGACACCGGGGAGCTGTTTTTT
NA | few | TRBJ1-5 | TRBV5-6 | CASSRGHGVAQPQHF | TGTGCCAGCAGCAGAGGACATGGCGTCGCTCAGCCCCAGCATTTT
NA | NA | TRBJ1-6 | TRBV4-3 | CASSQDQLAGSPLHF | TGCGCCAGCAGCCAAGATCAACTCGCGGGTTCACCCCTCCACTTT
NA | many | TRBJ1-3 | TRBV11-2 | CASSTQGSGNTIYF | TGTGCCAGCAGCACACAGGGTTCTGGAAACACCATATATTTT
TRBD2 | few | TRBJ2-1 | TRBV7-9 | CASSSTHAGLAGTNEQFF | TGTGCCAGCAGCTCCACCCACGCGGGACTAGCGGGGACCAATGAGCAGTTCTTC
TRBD1 | NA | TRBJ1-5 | TRBV27 | CASRQGTNSNQPQHF | TGTGCCAGCAGACAGGGGACGAATAGCAATCAGCCCCAGCATTTT
NA | NA | TRBJ1-6 | TRBV20-1 | CSAREGVWAPLHF | TGCAGTGCTAGAGAGGGAGTTTGGGCACCCCTCCACTTT
TRBD1 | NA | TRBJ1-5 | TRBV19 | CASSRPGQGNQPQHF | TGTGCCAGTAGTAGGCCGGGACAGGGAAATCAGCCCCAGCATTTT
TRBD2 | few | TRBJ2-5 | TRBV4-1 | CASSQDGGLAGEQETQYF | TGCGCCAGCAGCCAAGATGGGGGGCTAGCGGGAGAACAAGAGACCCAGTACTTC
NA | few | TRBJ2-1 | TRBV5-1 | CASSLQFQKDEQFF | TGCGCCAGCAGCCTTCAGTTCCAGAAGGATGAGCAGTTCTTC
NA | few | TRBJ2-3 | TRBV6-5 | CASSYRDSGTQYF | TGTGCCAGCAGTTACCGGGACTCGGGTACGCAGTATTTT
NA | few | TRBJ2-1 | TRBV11-1 | CASSSQRNEQFF | TGTGCCAGCAGCTCTCAGAGGAATGAGCAGTTCTTC
TRBD1 | many | TRBJ1-1 | TRBV6-5 | CASSYGDRLAEAFF | TGTGCCAGCAGTTACGGGGACAGGCTGGCTGAAGCTTTCTTT
NA | many | TRBJ2-3 | TRBV12-3/TRBV12-4 | CASRRQLRTDTQYF | TGTGCCAGCAGGAGACAGCTACGCACAGATACGCAGTATTTT
NA | NA | TRBJ2-5 | TRBV5-1 | CASSLGQAKETQYF | TGCGCCAGCAGCTTGGGCCAGGCGAAAGAGACCCAGTACTTC
NA | NA | TRBJ1-2 | TRBV5-5 | CASRTARTYTF | TGTGCCAGCAGGACTGCACGTACCTACACCTTC
NA | few | TRBJ1-5 | TRBV3-1 | CASSQDFRVQPQHF | TGTGCCAGCAGCCAAGATTTCAGGGTCCAGCCCCAGCATTTT
NA | NA | TRBJ2-3 | TRBV9 | CASSVSPYRKHLRDTQYF | TGTGCCAGCAGCGTCTCGCCCTACCGGAAACATTTGAGGGATACGCAGTATTTT
TRBD2 | few | TRBJ2-3 | TRBV14 | CASSQDWEGDTQYF | TGTGCCAGCAGCCAAGATTGGGAGGGGGATACGCAGTATTTT
TRBD1 | NA | TRBJ2-7 | TRBV6-2/TRBV6-3 | CASSYSNRGSYEQYF | TGTGCCAGCAGTTACTCGAACAGGGGATCCTACGAGCAGTACTTC
TRBD1 | NA | TRBJ1-4 | TRBV4-3 | CASSSFDRGETPGEKLFF | TGCGCCAGCAGTTCCTTCGACAGGGGAGAGACCCCGGGGGAAAAACTGTTTTTT
NA | few | TRBJ2-1 | TRBV7-6 | CASSLGTTGYSYNEQFF | TGTGCCAGCAGCTTAGGGACGACAGGTTACTCCTACAATGAGCAGTTCTTC
TRBD1 | many | TRBJ2-3 | TRBV7-6 | CASSFKGAGTDTQYF | TGTGCCAGCAGCTTCAAGGGGGCTGGCACAGATACGCAGTATTTT
NA | NA | TRBJ2-5 | TRBV3-2 | CASSQDPLSQETQYF | TGTGCCAGCAGCCAAGACCCTCTATCCCAAGAGACCCAGTACTTC
NA | few | TRBJ2-7 | TRBV5-1 | CASSMRHRGLTYEQYF | TGCGCCAGCAGCATGAGGCACCGGGGCCTTACCTACGAGCAGTACTTC
NA | NA | TRBJ1-2 | TRBV20-1 | CSARDREGYGYTF | TGCAGTGCTAGAGATCGTGAAGGCTATGGCTACACCTTC
NA | few | TRBJ1-5 | TRBV12-5 | CASGLVRTGNQPQHF | TGTGCTAGTGGTTTGGTACGGACGGGAAATCAGCCCCAGCATTTT
NA | NA | TRBJ1-1 | TRBV2 | CASSEGRSLLNTEAFF | TGTGCCAGCAGTGAAGGTAGATCGCTGCTGAACACTGAAGCTTTCTTT
NA | NA | TRBJ2-1 | TRBV4-1 | CASSQQGNEQFF | TGCGCCAGCAGCCAACAGGGAAATGAGCAGTTCTTC